The 11 T cell receptor beta chains below were found in one sample sequenced in a study of blood T cell repertoires in COVID-19. Produced via immunoSEQ multiplex PCR; TCRdb's table is partial and in-frame only. The repertoire holds more than 150,000 clones, with over 80% as singletons. Material: peripheral blood. The receptor set was obtained from a woman aged 30 to 39 with acute or convalescent COVID-19.

The genes are TRBV13 and TRBJ2-1; 11 bases align to TRBD2. The CDR3 extends over 16 amino acids. Looked up from germline, CDR1 is PRHDT and CDR2 is FYEKMQ (reference sequence). V shed 3 bases and J 7 bases; nucleotides not matched to a gene: 8. The CDR3 loop reads CASSFQASGGTNEQFF. The CDR3 region has the DNA TGTGCCAGCAGCTTTCAGGCTAGCGGGGGGACAAATGAGCAGTTCTTC.

As for this clone: One end of the junction is discordant with germline, which a read error may explain. The chain uses TRBV7-6 and TRBJ1-1, with D possibly being TRBD1 (5 bases). This CDR3 spans 14 amino acids. Germline CDR1 SGHVS, CDR2 FNYEAQ. CDR3 sequence reads: CASRLDSHNTEAFF. CDR3 nucleotides: TGTGCCAGCAGGTTAGACAGCCACAACACTGAAGCTTTCTTT.

The chain recombines TRBV6-5 with TRBJ1-4, with 10 bases that match TRBD1. There are 14 residues in the CDR3. The trim removed 2 bases at V and 8 bases at J, leaving 2 bases unmatched. The germline CDR1 and CDR2 sequences are MNHEY and SVGAGI. The CDR3 DNA sequence: TGTGCCAGCAGTTACAGGACAGGGGGGGAAAAACTGTTTTTT. It specifies CASSYRTGGEKLFF.

The CDR3 nucleotides read TGTGCCAGCCCCCACTGCCCGGGACAGGACTACGAGCAGTACTTC. As protein: CASPHCPGQDYEQYF. The rearrangement joins TRBV6-5 to TRBJ2-7, with TRBD1 matching over 8 bases. V was pared by 8 bases and J by 3 bases, with 12 bases of the junction left unmatched. This CDR3 has 15 amino acids. CDR1 MNHEY and CDR2 SVGAGI come from the germline V gene.

This chain links TRBV5-1 with TRBJ2-7; D is ambiguous. Trimming stripped 0 bases from V and 5 bases from J, with 9 bases between. The CDR3 extends over 13 amino acids. Germline CDR1 is SGHRS and CDR2 is YFSETQ. CDR3 coding DNA: TGCGCCAGCAGCTTGGGGCAGAAGAACGAGCAGTACTTC. Residues: CASSLGQKNEQYF.

The chain has TRBV18 and TRBJ2-2, with unresolved D. Germline CDR1 reads KGHSH; CDR2 reads LQKENI. The CDR3 is 16 amino acids. Trimming cost V 0 bases and J 6 bases, with 14 bases left between them. CDR3 sequence: CASSPPTRASSGELFF. In DNA form, the CDR3 reads TGTGCCAGCTCACCACCCACGCGCGCCTCTTCCGGGGAGCTGTTTTTT. The complete variable domain, with remaining parts taken from reference TRBV18 and TRBJ2-2, reads NAGVMQNPRHLVRRRGQEARLRCSPMKGHSHVYWYRQLPEEGLKFMVYLQKENIIDESGMPKERFSAEFPKEGPSILRIQQVVRGDSAAYFCASSPPTRASSGELFFGEGSRLTVL.

This chain joins TRBV19 and TRBJ2-1; 7 nucleotides match TRBD2. Germline CDR1 and CDR2: LNHDA and SQIVND (reference sequence). With V trimmed by 3 bases and J by 7 bases, 3 bases remained unmatched. CDR3 length equals 13 residues. The DNA of the CDR3 is TGTGCCAGTAGTATTGGGGGACTAAATGAGCAGTTCTTC. Its translation is CASSIGGLNEQFF. The full variable domain, rest sourced from reference TRBV19 and TRBJ2-1, is DGGITQSPKYLFRKEGQNVTLSCEQNLNHDAMYWYRQDPGQGLRLIYYSQIVNDFQKGDIAEGYSVSREKKESFPLTVTSAQKNPTAFYLCASSIGGLNEQFFGPGTRLTVL.

This clone appeared a single time. V usage is TRBV7-3 and J usage is TRBJ2-5; TRBD1 matches at 9 bases. J lost 5 bases, V lost 5 bases, and 6 bases had no gene match. This CDR3 comprises 14 residues. The germline V gene has CDR1 SGHTA and CDR2 FQGTGA. The CDR3 region is CASSQTGGEETQYF. CDR3 nucleotides: TGTGCCAGCAGCCAAACAGGGGGCGAGGAGACCCAGTACTTC.

V and J are TRBV2 and TRBJ2-5, with a tentative D call TRBD1 (6 bases). CDR3 size: 14 residues. V lost 6 bases, J lost 5 bases, and 16 bases lay in between. The germline CDR1 and CDR2 sequences are SNHLY and FYNNEI. This chain's CDR3 is CASSPLGQRETQYF. The CDR3, as DNA: TGTGCCAGCAGCCCCCTTGGACAGAGGGAGACCCAGTACTTC.

This chain uses TRBV7-8 with TRBJ2-1, with 7 bases identical to TRBD2. The CDR3 is made up of 15 amino acids. The V gene end was trimmed by 2 bases and the J gene end by 4 bases; junction bases not matched to a gene: 5. The V gene's germline CDR1 is SGHVS and CDR2 FQNEAQ. CDR3 loop: CASSLSQGGYNEQFF. CDR3 DNA: TGTGCCAGCAGCTTAAGCCAGGGAGGGTACAATGAGCAGTTCTTC.

The table lists this clone with a count of one. The rearrangement joins TRBV13 to TRBJ2-1; TRBD1 is a possible D gene (6 bases). Germline assignment: CDR1 PRHDT and CDR2 FYEKMQ (reference sequence). This CDR3 contains 14 residues. Trimming shortened V by 6 bases and J by 4 bases, and 13 bases separated the two germline ends. The CDR3 region is CASRIKGGYNEQFF. For the CDR3, the DNA is TGTGCCAGCAGAATTAAAGGGGGATACAATGAGCAGTTCTTC.